The present T cell receptor (beta chain) was sequenced within a study of shared clonotypes between healthy human individuals. Overall study context: Each donor's CD4 naive and CD4 memory cells filled three plates apiece, CD8 naive two, and CD8 memory one.

About this clone itself: Antigen unknown.

Source study methods: ImmunoSEQ gave junction-only sequences without quality scores, so filtering differed. Clones were sequenced by immunoSEQ multiplex PCR, and TCRdb holds only the in-frame ones, with some missing. Clonal size and the V and J genes are those of that table, whereas D and trimming came from the DNA. The sample has over a million clones, over 95% seen once. The investigators split CD4+ cells into a CD45RA+ naive subset and a CD45RA-negative memory subset. This CDR3 region has 13 residues. Germline CDR1 and CDR2: LNHDA and SQIVND (reference sequence). J lost 5 bases, V lost 7 bases, and 7 bases had no gene match. Study conclusions and caveats: Across subsets, estimated richness was generally greater for naive than for memory populations.

The clonotype comes from a man aged 25 to 45 in good health. The rearrangement links TRBV19 to TRBJ2-5; 7 nucleotides agree with TRBD2. The sample comprised naive CD4+ T cells sorted from blood. Subset indicated: CD45RA+ positively selected. The CDR3 DNA reads TGTGCCAGTACTAGTCCCGGGGGGGAGACCCAGTACTTC. Translation: CASTSPGGETQYF.